This TCR beta chain was identified in a study of beta chain features in type 1 diabetes. Of the isolated RNA, all was reverse transcribed, and so the sequenced material was expressed TCRB transcripts. Here immunoSEQ multiplex PCR was the method, and the copy in TCRdb shows in-frame clones only, minus some. The sample has under 250,000 clones; approximately 14% are singletons. V lost 2 bases to trimming and J lost 5 bases; unmatched junction nucleotides: 14. CDR1 KGHSH and CDR2 LQKENI come from the germline V gene. The CDR3 has 17 residues. This clonotype originated in a woman between 40 and 55 years old in good health. This chain joins TRBV18 and TRBJ2-5, with TRBD2 identical over 7 bases. Sequences were obtained from naive CD4+ T cells from blood. CDR3 bases: TGTGCCAGCTCACCAGCGAGGCTAGCGGCCAAAGGGGAGACCCAGTACTTC. It codes for CASSPARLAAKGETQYF.